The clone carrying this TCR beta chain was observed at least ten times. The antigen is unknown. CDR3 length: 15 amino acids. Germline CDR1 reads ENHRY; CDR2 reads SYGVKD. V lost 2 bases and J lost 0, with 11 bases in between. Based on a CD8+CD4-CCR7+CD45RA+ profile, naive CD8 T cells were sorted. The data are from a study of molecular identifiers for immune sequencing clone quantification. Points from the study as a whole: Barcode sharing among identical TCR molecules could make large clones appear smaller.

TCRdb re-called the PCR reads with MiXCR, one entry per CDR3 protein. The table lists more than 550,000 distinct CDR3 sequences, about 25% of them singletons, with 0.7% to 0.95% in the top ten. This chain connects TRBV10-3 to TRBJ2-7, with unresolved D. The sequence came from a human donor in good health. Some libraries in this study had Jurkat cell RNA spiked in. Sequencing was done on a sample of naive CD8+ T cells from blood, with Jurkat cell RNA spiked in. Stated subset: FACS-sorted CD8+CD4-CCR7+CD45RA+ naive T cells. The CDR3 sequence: CAISEAGVSSYEQYF. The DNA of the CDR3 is TGTGCCATCAGTGAGGCAGGCGTAAGCTCCTACGAGCAGTACTTC.